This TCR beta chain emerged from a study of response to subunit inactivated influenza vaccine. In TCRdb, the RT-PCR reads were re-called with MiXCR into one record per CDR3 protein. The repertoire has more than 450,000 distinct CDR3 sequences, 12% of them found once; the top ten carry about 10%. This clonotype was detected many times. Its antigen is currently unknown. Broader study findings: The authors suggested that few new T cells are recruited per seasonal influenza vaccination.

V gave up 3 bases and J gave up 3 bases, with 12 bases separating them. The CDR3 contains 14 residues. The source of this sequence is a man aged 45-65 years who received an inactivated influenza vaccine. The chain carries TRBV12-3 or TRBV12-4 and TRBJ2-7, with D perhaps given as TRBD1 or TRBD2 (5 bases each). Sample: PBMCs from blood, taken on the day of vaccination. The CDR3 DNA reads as TGTGCCAGCAGTTTTGGGGGAACGGGCTACGAGCAGTACTTC. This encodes CASSFGGTGYEQYF.